The 25 T cell receptor beta chains below come from one sample, sequenced in a study of vaccination and CD4 T cells after COVID-19. The sample's treatment: roughly 11-day PBMC culture with coronavirus spike peptide pools or control peptides (ViraFEST assay). For these receptors, no antigen is known. At the Johns Hopkins FTIC core, DNA taken from cultured CD4+ T cells was sequenced by way of the Oncomine TCR Beta short-read assay. TCRdb re-analysed the PCR reads in MiXCR, keeping a single row per CDR3 protein. The profile covers over 20,000 distinct CDR3 sequences, with over 40% appearing a single time and approximately 4.6% taken by the ten largest. Sequenced sample: CD4+ T cells from blood, cultured in vitro. Receptor source: a human donor who had recovered from COVID-19.

This clonotype was detected only a few times. CDR3 sequence (DNA): TGTGCCAGCAGCCGGGAATACCTCGGGAACACTGAAGCTTTCTTT. It translates to CASSREYLGNTEAFF. The chain has TRBV6-1 and TRBJ1-1, with D hard to call. Germline values: CDR1 MNHNS, CDR2 SASEGT. V shed 6 bases and J shed 1 base, with 15 bases lying between them. The CDR3 is 15 amino acids.

The chain couples TRBV6-2 or TRBV6-3 to TRBJ2-5; 12 bases map to TRBD2. Per the germline V gene, CDR1 is MNHEY and CDR2 is SVGEGT. The CDR3 totals 15 residues. V dropped 4 bases and J dropped 1; count of bases not matched to a gene: 1. The DNA for the CDR3 is TGTGCCAGCAGTTCACTAGCGGGGGGCCAAGAGACCCAGTACTTC. As protein: CASSSLAGGQETQYF.

V gene TRBV7-2 combines with J gene TRBJ1-5; no firm D call. CDR3 length: 14 residues. V was shortened by 0 bases and J by 6 bases, with 9 bases between the two germline ends. CDR1 and CDR2 (germline): SGHTA, FQGNSA. Here the CDR3 DNA reads TGTGCCAGCAGCTTAGCGCGGGAGAGTCAGCCCCAGCATTTT. It codes for CASSLARESQPQHF.

This sequence joins TRBV11-2 and TRBJ2-7, with no clear D. The CDR3 has 13 amino acids. CDR1 and CDR2 (germline): SGHAT, FQNNGV. V was cut by 0 bases and J by 8 bases, with 11 bases left in between. The CDR3 reads CASSLDQSYQQYF. CDR3 sequence (DNA): TGTGCCAGCAGCTTAGATCAGTCGTATCAGCAGTACTTC.

The chain has TRBV19 and TRBJ2-1, with D possibly TRBD2 on 5 matching bases. Germline values: CDR1 LNHDA, CDR2 SQIVND (reference sequence). The CDR3 is made up of 15 amino acids. V was pared by 0 bases and J by 2 bases, with 8 bases between. In DNA form, the CDR3 reads TGTGCCAGTAGTATAGAGAGCGGACCCTACAATGAGCAGTTCTTC. As protein: CASSIESGPYNEQFF.

The rearrangement joins TRBV18 to TRBJ1-3; 11 positions match TRBD1. This CDR3 contains 15 residues. V gave up 3 bases and J gave up 4 bases; unmatched junction bases: 2. CDR1 is KGHSH, CDR2 LQKENI, per germline. CDR3 sequence: CASSPGQGVGNTIYF. Written as DNA, the CDR3 is TGTGCCAGCTCACCGGGACAGGGGGTCGGAAACACCATATATTTT.

V usage is TRBV10-3 and J usage is TRBJ2-5; D ambiguous. Per germline, CDR1 ENHRY and CDR2 SYGVKD. Between the trimmed V and J ends, which lost 0 bases and 2 bases, there was a span of 13 bases. This CDR3 has 16 amino acids. The CDR3 coding sequence is TGTGCCATCAGTGAGTCTCGGACGCGCAGACAAGAGACCCAGTACTTC. Translated: CAISESRTRRQETQYF.

The V and J genes are TRBV27 and TRBJ1-1, with a possible D match to TRBD1 (5 bases). This CDR3 region has 13 residues. The V end lost 9 bases, the J end lost 1 base, and 12 bases lay between the germline ends. Per the germline V gene, CDR1 is MNHEY and CDR2 is SMNVEV (reference sequence). The CDR3 sequence is CASSTAKNTEAFF. The CDR3 DNA sequence: TGTGCCAGTTCGACAGCGAAGAACACTGAAGCTTTCTTT.

The chain couples TRBV7-9 to TRBJ2-3; TRBD2 is a possible D gene (6 bases). There are 16 residues in the CDR3. Germline assignment: CDR1 SEHNR and CDR2 FQNEAQ (reference sequence). V lost 5 bases and J lost 4, with 19 bases in between. The CDR3 DNA reads as TGTGCCAGCAGCGTCAGTACTACGGGGGTGGCAGATACGCAGTATTTT. It encodes CASSVSTTGVADTQYF.

The rearrangement uses TRBV2 and TRBJ2-2; the D is unclear. The germline V gene encodes CDR1 SNHLY and CDR2 FYNNEI. V dropped 0 bases and J dropped 3 bases, with 2 bases sitting between them. The CDR3 has 13 amino acids. The CDR3 loop is CASSEAYTGELFF. In DNA form, the CDR3 reads TGTGCCAGCAGTGAAGCGTACACCGGGGAGCTGTTTTTT.

The chain uses TRBV14 and TRBJ1-3; D not certain. Deletions cut 1 base from V and 5 bases from J, with 12 bases between. The CDR3 consists of 15 residues. Germline V gene sequence: CDR1 SGHDN, CDR2 FVKESK. The CDR3 is CASSQGSAVRNTIYF. CDR3 DNA sequence: TGTGCCAGCAGCCAAGGTTCGGCGGTACGAAACACCATATATTTT. Full variable domain (remainder filled in from reference TRBV14 and TRBJ1-3): EAGVTQFPSHSVIEKGQTVTLRCDPISGHDNLYWYRRVMGKEIKFLLHFVKESKQDESGMPNNRFLAERTGGTYSTLKVQPAELEDSGVYFCASSQGSAVRNTIYFGEGSWLTVV.

This chain uses TRBV6-2 or TRBV6-3 with TRBJ1-5; 7 nucleotides align to TRBD1. Trimming at V came to 9 bases and at J to 6 bases, leaving 11 bases not matched to a gene. In germline, CDR1 is MNHEY, CDR2 SVGEGT. The CDR3 runs to 14 residues. The CDR3 reads CASTSTGFVQPQHF. The CDR3 DNA follows: TGTGCCAGTACCTCGACAGGGTTCGTTCAGCCCCAGCATTTT.

The chain links TRBV7-2 to TRBJ2-3, with TRBD1 matching over 9 bases. The V gene end was trimmed by 6 bases and the J gene end by 4 bases; junction bases not matched to a gene: 5. The length of the CDR3 is 14 residues. Germline V gives CDR1 SGHTA, CDR2 FQGNSA. CDR3: CASRPQGASDTQYF. The CDR3 region has the DNA TGTGCCAGCAGGCCACAGGGGGCGTCAGATACGCAGTATTTT.

This rearrangement joins TRBV7-8 to TRBJ1-1, with D tentatively TRBD1 (5 bases). Between the trimmed V and J ends, which lost 1 base and 8 bases, there was a span of 11 bases. CDR1 is SGHVS, CDR2 FQNEAQ, per germline. There are 13 residues in the CDR3. The CDR3 loop is CASSLGQGTEAFF. The CDR3 coding sequence is TGTGCCAGCAGCTTAGGGCAGGGAACCGAAGCTTTCTTT.

In its sample, this clonotype was seen a few times. V is TRBV27 and J is TRBJ1-5, with D uncertain. V lost 0 bases, J lost 0 bases, and 3 bases lay in between. This CDR3 spans 14 amino acids. Germline V gene lookup returns CDR1 MNHEY and CDR2 SMNVEV (reference sequence). In DNA form, the CDR3 reads TGTGCCAGCAGTTTATCTCGTAGCAATCAGCCCCAGCATTTT. Amino acid sequence: CASSLSRSNQPQHF.

This rearrangement joins TRBV20-1 to TRBJ2-3; D gene unclear. CDR1 is DFQATT and CDR2 is SNEGSKA in the germline V gene (reference sequence). The CDR3 is 13 amino acids. The V end was cut by 2 bases, the J end by 3 bases, with 9 bases between. The CDR3 is CSARLQSTDTQYF. The CDR3 DNA follows: TGCAGTGCTAGACTTCAGAGTACAGATACGCAGTATTTT.

This chain uses TRBV27 with TRBJ2-1; D is unresolved. The CDR3 extends over 11 amino acids. Germline CDR1 reads MNHEY; CDR2 reads SMNVEV (reference sequence). Trimming removed 4 bases at V and 10 bases at J, with 8 bases between. Written as DNA, the CDR3 is TGTGCCAGCAGTTCAAGTGGAGAGCAGTTCTTC. Its protein product is CASSSSGEQFF.

The rearrangement links TRBV7-9 to TRBJ1-1, with D perhaps matching TRBD1 (5 bases). This CDR3 region has 14 residues. The germline gives CDR1 SEHNR, CDR2 FQNEAQ (reference sequence). V lost 4 bases to trimming and J lost 4 bases, with 13 bases between them. CDR3 region: CASSSFRGGTEAFF. CDR3 in DNA: TGTGCCAGCAGCTCCTTTCGGGGCGGCACTGAAGCTTTCTTT.

This clonotype has just a few counts. V usage is TRBV19 and J usage is TRBJ1-1, with D unresolved. Germline V lookup: CDR1 LNHDA, CDR2 SQIVND (reference sequence). Trimming shortened V by 1 base and J by 2 bases, and 11 bases separated the two germline ends. The CDR3 consists of 15 residues. CDR3 nucleotide sequence: TGTGCCAGTAGTATAGTGAGGATACGAAACACTGAAGCTTTCTTT. Translated, it gives CASSIVRIRNTEAFF.

The chain joins TRBV20-1 to TRBJ2-1; D not certain. The CDR3 extends over 14 amino acids. V was clipped by 0 bases and J by 2 bases, with 8 bases between them. CDR1 is DFQATT, CDR2 SNEGSKA, per germline (reference sequence). CDR3: CSARDSRAYNEQFF. The CDR3 nucleotides read TGCAGTGCTAGAGACAGCCGAGCCTACAATGAGCAGTTCTTC.

In its sample, this clonotype was seen a few times. The genes are TRBV30 and TRBJ2-4, with TRBD2 identical over 12 bases. The germline V gene has CDR1 GTSNPN and CDR2 SVGIG (reference sequence). The CDR3 sequence is 16 residues long. After removal of 2 bases from V and 6 bases from J, the junction contained 8 bases not matched to a gene. The CDR3 protein is CAWSLPTSGSGNIQYF. CDR3 DNA sequence: TGTGCCTGGAGTCTCCCGACTAGCGGGAGTGGAAACATTCAGTACTTC.

In its sample, this clonotype was seen a few times. The J gene is TRBJ2-3, the V gene TRBV20-1; 8 bases line up with TRBD2. Losses at the gene ends were 6 bases for V and 0 bases for J; bases not matched to a gene: 11. CDR3 size: 16 residues. CDR1 and CDR2 from the germline V gene are DFQATT and SNEGSKA (reference sequence). CDR3 region: CSARRVAGGSTDTQYF. CDR3 coding DNA: TGCAGTGCCCGGCGGGTTGCGGGAGGTAGCACAGATACGCAGTATTTT.

This clonotype was recorded a few times. V usage is TRBV14 and J usage is TRBJ1-6; D call uncertain. CDR3 length: 16 residues. V was shortened by 1 base and J by 11 bases, with 18 bases between the two germline ends. CDR1 SGHDN and CDR2 FVKESK come from the germline V gene. CDR3 protein: CASSQVAGVRLAPLHF. Here the CDR3 DNA reads TGTGCCAGCAGCCAAGTTGCCGGCGTGAGGTTGGCACCCCTCCACTTT.

There are a few counts of this clonotype. This chain connects TRBV30 to TRBJ1-6; D may be TRBD1 (5 bases). V was trimmed by 6 bases and J by 0 bases, leaving 18 bases between them. The CDR3 length is 17 residues. Looked up from germline, CDR1 is GTSNPN and CDR2 is SVGIG (reference sequence). The CDR3 nucleotides are TGTGCCTGCCCGGTTGGGGCCTCAAACTCCTATAATTCACCCCTCCACTTT. Translated, it gives CACPVGASNSYNSPLHF.

This clonotype has more than one count but fewer than ten. J is TRBJ1-1 and V is TRBV20-1; a possible D gene is TRBD1 (5 bases). Germline CDR1 and CDR2: DFQATT and SNEGSKA (reference sequence). V dropped 3 bases and J dropped 11 bases, with 10 bases sitting between them. The CDR3 sequence is 10 residues long. The CDR3 coding sequence is TGCAGTGCTAGGGGGGAGGAGGCTTTCTTT. Translated, it gives CSARGEEAFF.